This TCR beta chain was found in a study of tumor and adjacent non-tumor tissue in lung cancer. Turning to the study itself: There were about twelve adenocarcinoma, a couple of squamous cell carcinoma and 1 small cell lung cancer cases. Samples averaged around 4.2 million productive TCRbeta reads each.

This clonotype has ten or more counts. Its antigen remains unidentified. The template was RNA from unsorted bulk tissue. Germline CDR1 SQVTM, CDR2 ANQGSEA. J lost 2 bases, V lost 4 bases, and 5 bases had no gene match. This CDR3 contains 14 residues. Three rounds of nested PCR, following a modified ARM-PCR protocol, produced the TCRbeta library. MiXCR was run by TCRdb on the multiplex PCR reads, yielding one entry per CDR3 protein. Of approximately 65,000 distinct CDR3 sequences in the sample, just under 60% were seen once. The study's findings and limits: Patients with more diverse tumor TCRs had worse survival. TCR diversity was significantly greater in tumor than normal lung tissue.

This clonotype was obtained from a man between 45 and 60 years old with non-small cell lung cancer. The chain recombines TRBV29-1 with TRBJ2-5; TRBD2 matches at 9 bases. Input material: lung tumor tissue. The CDR3 loop reads CSVVGSGGQETQYF. In nucleotides, the CDR3 is TGCAGCGTTGTTGGTAGCGGGGGTCAAGAGACCCAGTACTTC.